This TCR beta chain was captured by sequencing in a study of blood T cells in healthy people across ages. The study's findings and limits: Per million T cells, the diversity of TCR beta decreased roughly linearly as age advanced.

This clonotype showed up just a few times. Its antigen is not known. J was trimmed by 8 bases and V by 3 bases; bases with no gene match: 5. CDR1 SGHKS and CDR2 YYEKEE come from the germline V gene (reference sequence). This CDR3 has 13 residues. The use of a sample-barcoded 5' primer and a J-beta primer mix characterized a second PCR of roughly 7 to 12 cycles. The yield of each sample was at least 3 million CDR3-containing paired-end reads. TCRdb used MiXCR to reprocess the 5' RACE reads, holding one entry per CDR3 protein. The data hold around 1,500,000 distinct CDR3 sequences, with approximately 30% observed a single time.

The sequenced sample was blood. V gene TRBV5-5 combines with J gene TRBJ2-1; 7 nucleotides line up with TRBD2. The sequence was collected from a young woman in good health. CDR3 DNA: TGTGCCAGCAGCTACGTACGGGAGGATGAGCAGTTCTTC. Its protein is CASSYVREDEQFF. Full variable domain (missing parts from reference TRBV5-5 and TRBJ2-1): DAGVTQSPTHLIKTRGQQVTLRCSPISGHKSVSWYQQVLGQGPQFIFQYYEKEERGRGNFPDRFSARQFPNYSSELNVNALLLGDSALYLCASSYVREDEQFFGPGTRLTVL.